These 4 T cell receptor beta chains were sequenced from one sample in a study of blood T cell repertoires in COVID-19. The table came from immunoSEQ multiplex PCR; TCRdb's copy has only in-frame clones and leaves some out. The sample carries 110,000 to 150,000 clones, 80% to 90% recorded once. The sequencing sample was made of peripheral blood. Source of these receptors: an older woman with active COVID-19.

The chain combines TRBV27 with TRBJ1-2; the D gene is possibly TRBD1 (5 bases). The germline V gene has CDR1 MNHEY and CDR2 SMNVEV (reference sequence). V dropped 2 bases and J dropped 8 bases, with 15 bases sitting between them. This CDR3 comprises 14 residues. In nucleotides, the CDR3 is TGTGCCAGCAGTTTAGGAGGGGCACGGGGCGGCTACACCTTC. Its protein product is CASSLGGARGGYTF.

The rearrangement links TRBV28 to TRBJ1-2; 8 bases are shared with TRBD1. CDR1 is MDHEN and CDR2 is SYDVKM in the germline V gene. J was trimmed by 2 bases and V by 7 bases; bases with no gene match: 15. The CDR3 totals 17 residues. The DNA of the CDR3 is TGTGCCAGCATCGTCGAGCTGGGACAGGCAGACAACTATGGCTACACCTTC. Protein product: CASIVELGQADNYGYTF.

CDR3: CASSPGQGLTEAFF. In DNA, the CDR3 is TGTGCCAGCAGCCCAGGACAGGGCCTCACTGAAGCTTTCTTT. The chain combines TRBV6-2 or TRBV6-3 with TRBJ1-1; 8 nucleotides line up with TRBD1. The J segment lost 4 bases and the V segment lost 6 bases, leaving 7 bases of the junction unmatched. This CDR3 comprises 14 residues. Per the germline V gene, CDR1 is MNHEY and CDR2 is SVGEGT.

CDR3 loop: CASTASGRANNEQFF. Here the CDR3 DNA reads TGTGCCAGTACGGCTAGCGGGAGGGCCAACAATGAGCAGTTCTTC. The genes are TRBV19 and TRBJ2-1, with 12 bases aligning to TRBD2. Losses at the gene ends were 7 bases for V and 5 bases for J; bases not matched to a gene: 6. The CDR3 consists of 15 residues. Per the germline V gene, CDR1 is LNHDA and CDR2 is SQIVND (reference sequence). Based on the CDR3 plus reference TRBV19 and TRBJ2-1, the full variable domain is DGGITQSPKYLFRKEGQNVTLSCEQNLNHDAMYWYRQDPGQGLRLIYYSQIVNDFQKGDIAEGYSVSREKKESFPLTVTSAQKNPTAFYLCASTASGRANNEQFFGPGTRLTVL.